A single TCR beta chain is shown here with its context. As yet, its antigen is unknown. The data were obtained in a study of OX40 agonist ivuxolimab in advanced cancers. The wider study: People in dose escalation had one of these cancers: hepatocellular carcinoma, melanoma, renal cell or head and neck cancer. Past anti-PD-1, anti-PD-L1 or anti-CTLA-4 therapy was accepted, and 40% to 45% had received some. Among those enrolled, mean age was approximately 62 years (range 23 to 79) and 70% to 85% were male. General study points: The study found that CD8+ T cells averaged more expanded clones than CD4+.

Some clones are missing from TCRdb's copy, which holds only in-frame ones; the method was immunoSEQ multiplex PCR. This sample has about 79,000 clones, with over 75% found just once. CDR3 length: 14 residues. J gave up 5 bases and V 5 bases, and 9 bases lay outside the gene matches. CDR1 and CDR2 from the germline V gene are PRHDT and FYEKMQ (reference sequence). This specimen consisted of CD4+ or CD8+ T cells sorted from blood, obtained in a trial of the OX40 agonist ivuxolimab. The clonotype was recovered from an adult with an advanced solid tumor such as melanoma, head and neck, liver or kidney cancer. The chain recombines TRBV13 with TRBJ2-7; 7 bases are shared with TRBD2. In DNA, the CDR3 is TGTGCCAGCAGCCGCGCCGGGGGGTCCCACGAGCAGTACTTC. It translates to CASSRAGGSHEQYF. The full variable domain, its missing parts supplied by reference TRBV13 and TRBJ2-7, is AAGVIQSPRHLIKEKRETATLKCYPIPRHDTVYWYQQGPGQDPQFLISFYEKMQSDKGSIPDRFSAQQFSDYHSELNMSSLELGDSALYFCASSRAGGSHEQYFGPGTRLTVT.